These T cell receptor beta chains were read from a single sample in a study of T cell responses to AZD1222 COVID-19 vaccine. Assay used: immunoSEQ multiplex PCR; TCRdb lists only in-frame clones, some missing. The profile covers around 61,000 clones, with approximately 83% appearing a single time and about 15% taken by the ten largest. The sample was peripheral blood, taken on day 0 of AZD1222 vaccination. The origin of the receptors is an adult in good health. Both conserved end residues are part of each CDR3. The D gene is left open where the match is weak. A row's size may be missing; if present it is once, few, many or a size class.

>-|-|TRBV4-2|TRBJ1-3
TGTGCCAGCAGCCAAGATCGGTGGGGATTCTCTGGAAACACCATATATTTT
CASSQDRWGFSGNTIYF
>-|-|TRBV5-3|TRBJ1-6
TGTGCCAGAAGCCTGGACATCCACCGCTCCTATAATTCACCCCTCCACTTT
CARSLDIHRSYNSPLHF
>TRBD1|-|TRBV19|TRBJ1-2
TGTGCCAGTAGCGACTCTGGGCAGGGGGTATATGGCTACACCTTC
CASSDSGQGVYGYTF
>-|-|TRBV29-1|TRBJ2-5
TGCAGCGGGGGAGGAAGGGTCCCGGAGACCCAGTACTTC
CSGGGRVPETQYF
>-|once|TRBV28|TRBJ1-2
TGTGCCAGCAGTACCAACCGTGGCGACTATGGCTACACCTTC
CASSTNRGDYGYTF
>TRBD1|-|TRBV19|TRBJ1-2
TGTGCCAGCAGCCAAGCATGGGACAGGTTACATTCAGGTGGCTACACCTTC
CASSQAWDRLHSGGYTF
>-|-|TRBV5-4|TRBJ2-5
TGTGCCAGCAGCTTGGAAGGGACCCAGTACTTC
CASSLEGTQYF
>-|-|TRBV29-1|TRBJ2-7
TGCAGCGTTGCTCCCCGCCTGAACTACGAGCAGTACTTC
CSVAPRLNYEQYF
>-|few|TRBV28|TRBJ1-2
TGTGCCAGCAGTCCCCACACCCGTAAGGGCTACACCTTC
CASSPHTRKGYTF
>TRBD1|-|TRBV28|TRBJ2-3
TGTGCCAGCAGTGCTGGACAGGGGGCAACTAGCACAGATACGCAGTATTTT
CASSAGQGATSTDTQYF
>-|-|TRBV12-5|TRBJ2-1
TGTGCTAGTGGTTCGCCGGGGAGCAATGAGCAGTTCTTC
CASGSPGSNEQFF
>-|-|TRBV19|TRBJ1-3
TGTGCCAGTAGTACCGACAGGTGGTCTGGAAACACCATATATTTT
CASSTDRWSGNTIYF
>TRBD1|-|TRBV3-1/TRBV3-2|TRBJ1-2
TGTGCCAGCAGCCAAGAATTCCGAGGGGGCAGGGGCTATGGCTACACCTTC
CASSQEFRGGRGYGYTF
>-|-|TRBV7-9|TRBJ1-6
TGTGCCAGCAGCGTGAAGATAAATTCACCCCTCCACTTT
CASSVKINSPLHF
>-|-|TRBV6-5|TRBJ2-3
TGTGCTAGCAGGGGGGGACAGAGCACAGATACGCAGTATTTT
CASRGGQSTDTQYF
>TRBD2|-|TRBV5-1|TRBJ2-1
TGCGCCAGCAGGGTGGCTAGCGGGAGAACTGAGCAGTTCTTC
CASRVASGRTEQFF
>TRBD1|-|TRBV2|TRBJ1-4
TGTGCCAGCAGCCAGGGGGGGAAACTGTTTTTT
CASSQGGKLFF
>-|few|TRBV14|TRBJ1-2
TGTGCCAGCAGCCAAGATCTTATTTGGGCAGGGCAGCAGTCTAACTATGGCTACACCTTC
CASSQDLIWAGQQSNYGYTF
>-|-|TRBV21-1|TRBJ1-5
TGTGCCAGCAGTTTGGCAGGCGATAGCAATCAGCCCCAGCATTTT
CASSLAGDSNQPQHF
>-|-|TRBV5-1|TRBJ1-6
TGCGCCAATATCCAGCGCCTATATGGTAATTCACCCCTCCACTTT
CANIQRLYGNSPLHF
>-|-|TRBV28|TRBJ2-5
TGTGCCAGCAGGTCGAAGGAGACCCAGTACTTC
CASRSKETQYF
>-|-|TRBV5-1|TRBJ2-5
TGCGCCAGCAGCTTACGCGGGGGCTTAGGAGAGACCCAGTACTTC
CASSLRGGLGETQYF
>-|-|TRBV18|TRBJ2-7
TGTGCCAGCTCACGGCAGAACTCCTACGAGCAGTACTTC
CASSRQNSYEQYF
>TRBD1|-|TRBV5-1|TRBJ2-3
TGCGCCAGCAGCCCCGGACAGGGGCGAGGGCATTTT
CASSPGQGRGHF
>-|few|TRBV7-6|TRBJ1-1
TGTGCCAGCAGCCCTTTCAGCGGGTTAGGGTATCACACTGAAGCTTTCTTT
CASSPFSGLGYHTEAFF
>-|-|TRBV18|TRBJ1-6
TGTGCCAGCTCACCTACATCGGATAATTCACCCCTCCACTTT
CASSPTSDNSPLHF
>TRBD1|-|TRBV3-1/TRBV3-2|TRBJ1-4
TGTGCCAGCAGCCGAGGGGGCACTAATGAAAAACTGTTTTTT
CASSRGGTNEKLFF
>-|-|TRBV3-1/TRBV3-2|TRBJ2-3
TGTGCCAGCAGCCAGCAGCCCGGGCCAACCGAGGGTACGCAGTATTTT
CASSQQPGPTEGTQYF
>-|few|TRBV15|TRBJ2-1
TGTGCCACCAGCAGAGAGTTGAGGGCTCTCAATGAGCAGTTCTTC
CATSRELRALNEQFF
>TRBD1|-|TRBV4-2|TRBJ2-7
TGTGCCAGCAGCCAGTCTCGGACAGGGGGCTACGAGCAGTACTTC
CASSQSRTGGYEQYF
>TRBD1|-|TRBV3-1/TRBV3-2|TRBJ1-6
TGTGCCAGCAGCCAAGACCAGGGGGCCACTAATTCACCCCTCCACTTT
CASSQDQGATNSPLHF
>TRBD1|-|TRBV4-1|TRBJ1-6
TGCGCCAGCAGCCAAGATCGGGGACAGGGGAATTCACCCCTCCACTTT
CASSQDRGQGNSPLHF
>TRBD1|-|TRBV29-1|TRBJ1-2
TGCAGCGTTGCTATGGACAGGGACAATGGCTACACCTTC
CSVAMDRDNGYTF
>TRBD1|-|TRBV12-3/TRBV12-4|TRBJ1-2
TGTGCCAGCAGGGGACAGAACTATGGCTACACCTTC
CASRGQNYGYTF
>TRBD1|-|TRBV28|TRBJ2-7
TGTGCCAGCAGACTTGCCGGGACAGGGTACCCCTACGAGCAGTACTTC
CASRLAGTGYPYEQYF
>TRBD1|-|TRBV2|TRBJ2-1
TGTGCCAGCAGTGGGGGACAGGGGGCAGGCTACAATGAGCAGTTCTTC
CASSGGQGAGYNEQFF
>TRBD2|-|TRBV5-1|TRBJ2-1
TGCGCCAGCAGCTTGGGAGCGGGGAGCTACAATGAGCAGTTCTTC
CASSLGAGSYNEQFF
>TRBD2|-|TRBV9|TRBJ2-4
TGTGCCAGCAGCGTCAGCGGGGGGCAAAACATTCAGTACTTC
CASSVSGGQNIQYF
>-|-|TRBV28|TRBJ1-6
TGTGCCAGCAGTTTACGGGGCACCAATTCGCCCCTCCACTTT
CASSLRGTNSPLHF
>TRBD1|-|TRBV5-4|TRBJ2-3
TGTGCCAGCAGCCTCGCCGGGACAGGGGGCATTTTGGGTAACACAGATACGCAGTATTTT
CASSLAGTGGILGNTDTQYF
>-|-|TRBV6-5|TRBJ2-1
TGTGCCAGCAGTTATACAGGGTTCAACGACAATGAGCAGTTCTTC
CASSYTGFNDNEQFF